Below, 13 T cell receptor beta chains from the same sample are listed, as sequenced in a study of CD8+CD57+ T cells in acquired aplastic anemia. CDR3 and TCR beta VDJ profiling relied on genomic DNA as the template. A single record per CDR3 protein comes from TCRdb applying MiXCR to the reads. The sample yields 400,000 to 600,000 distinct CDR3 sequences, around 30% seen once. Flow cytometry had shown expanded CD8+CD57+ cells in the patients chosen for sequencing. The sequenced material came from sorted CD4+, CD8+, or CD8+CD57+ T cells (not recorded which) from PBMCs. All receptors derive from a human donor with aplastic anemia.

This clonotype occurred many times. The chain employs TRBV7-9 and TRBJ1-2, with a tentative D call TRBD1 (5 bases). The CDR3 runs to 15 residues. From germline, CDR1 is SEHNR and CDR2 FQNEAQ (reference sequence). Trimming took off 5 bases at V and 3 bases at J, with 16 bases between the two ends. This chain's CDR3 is CASSVWGDQDYGYTF. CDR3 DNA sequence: TGTGCCAGCAGCGTATGGGGGGACCAGGACTATGGCTACACCTTC.

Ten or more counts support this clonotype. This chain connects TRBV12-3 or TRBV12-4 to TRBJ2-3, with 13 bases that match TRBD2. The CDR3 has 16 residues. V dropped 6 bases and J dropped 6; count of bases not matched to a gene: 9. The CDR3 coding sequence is TGTGCCAGCAGGCCTACTAGCGGGGGGGCCTTGGATACGCAGTATTTT. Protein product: CASRPTSGGALDTQYF.

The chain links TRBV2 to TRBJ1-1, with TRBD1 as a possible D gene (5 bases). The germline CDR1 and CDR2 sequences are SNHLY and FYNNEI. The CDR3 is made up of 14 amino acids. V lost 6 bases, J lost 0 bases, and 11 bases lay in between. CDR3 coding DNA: TGTGCCAGCAGCTTAGACAGCCTGAACACTGAAGCTTTCTTT. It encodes CASSLDSLNTEAFF.

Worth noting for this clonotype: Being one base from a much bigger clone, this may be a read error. DNA of the CDR3: TGTGCCAGCAGCCCTCGGACCCCCTATGGCTACACCTTC. Translating it yields CASSPRTPYGYTF. The J gene is TRBJ1-2, the V gene TRBV14, with no clear D. CDR3 length: 13 amino acids. Germline-derived CDR1 and CDR2 are SGHDN and FVKESK. Trimming pared 4 bases from V and 4 bases from J, leaving 10 bases between.

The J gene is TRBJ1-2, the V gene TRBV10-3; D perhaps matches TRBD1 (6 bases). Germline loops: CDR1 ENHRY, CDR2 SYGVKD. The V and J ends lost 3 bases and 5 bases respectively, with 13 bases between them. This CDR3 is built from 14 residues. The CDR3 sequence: CAISEGGRGYGYTF. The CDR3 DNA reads TGTGCCATCAGTGAAGGGGGGCGCGGATATGGCTACACCTTC.

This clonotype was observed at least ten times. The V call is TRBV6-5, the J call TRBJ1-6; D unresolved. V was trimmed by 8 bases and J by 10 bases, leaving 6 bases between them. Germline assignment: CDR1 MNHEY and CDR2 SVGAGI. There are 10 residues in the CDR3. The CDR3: CASQGSPLHF. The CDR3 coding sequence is TGTGCCAGCCAAGGCTCACCCCTCCACTTT.

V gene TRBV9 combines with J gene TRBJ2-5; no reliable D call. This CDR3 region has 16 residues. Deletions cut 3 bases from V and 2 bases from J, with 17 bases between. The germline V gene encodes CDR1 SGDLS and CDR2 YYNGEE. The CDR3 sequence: CASSDTPHAIQETQYF. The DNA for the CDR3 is TGTGCCAGCAGCGACACCCCCCACGCGATACAAGAGACCCAGTACTTC.

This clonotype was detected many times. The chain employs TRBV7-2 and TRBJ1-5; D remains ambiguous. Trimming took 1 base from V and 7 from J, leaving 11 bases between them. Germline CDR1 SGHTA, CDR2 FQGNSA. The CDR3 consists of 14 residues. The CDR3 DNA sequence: TGTGCCAGCAGCTTAGAGCAGAACTCCCAGCCCCAGCATTTT. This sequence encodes CASSLEQNSQPQHF. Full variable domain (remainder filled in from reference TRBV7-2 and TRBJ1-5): GAGVSQSPSNKVTEKGKDVELRCDPISGHTALYWYRQSLGQGLEFLIYFQGNSAPDKSGLPSDRFSAERTGGSVSTLTIQRTQQEDSAVYLCASSLEQNSQPQHFGDGTRLSIL.

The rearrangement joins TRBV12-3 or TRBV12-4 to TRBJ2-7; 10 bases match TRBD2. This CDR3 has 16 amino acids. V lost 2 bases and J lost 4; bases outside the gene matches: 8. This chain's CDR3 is CASSLRLAGGLYEQYF. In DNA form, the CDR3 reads TGTGCCAGCAGTTTAAGGTTAGCGGGGGGCCTTTACGAGCAGTACTTC.

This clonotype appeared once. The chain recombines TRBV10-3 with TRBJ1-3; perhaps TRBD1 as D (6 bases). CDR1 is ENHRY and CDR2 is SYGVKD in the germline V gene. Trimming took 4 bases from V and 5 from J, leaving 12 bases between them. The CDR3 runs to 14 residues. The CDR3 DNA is TGTGCCATCAGTGGACAGGAAGGTCGAAACACCATATATTTT. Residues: CAISGQEGRNTIYF.

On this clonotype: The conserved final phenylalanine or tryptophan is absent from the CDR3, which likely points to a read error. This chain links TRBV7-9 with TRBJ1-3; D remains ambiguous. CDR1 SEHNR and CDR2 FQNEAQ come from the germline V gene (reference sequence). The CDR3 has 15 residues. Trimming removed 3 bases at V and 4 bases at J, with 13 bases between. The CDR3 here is CASSFRGPGGNTIYL. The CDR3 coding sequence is TGTGCCAGCAGCTTCCGCGGGCCGGGGGGAAACACCATATATCTT.

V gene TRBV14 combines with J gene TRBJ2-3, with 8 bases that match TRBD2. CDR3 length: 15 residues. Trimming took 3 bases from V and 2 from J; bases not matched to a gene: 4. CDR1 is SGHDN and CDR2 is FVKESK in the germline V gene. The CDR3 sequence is CASSHAAGDTDTQYF. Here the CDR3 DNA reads TGTGCCAGCAGCCATGCAGCGGGAGACACAGATACGCAGTATTTT.

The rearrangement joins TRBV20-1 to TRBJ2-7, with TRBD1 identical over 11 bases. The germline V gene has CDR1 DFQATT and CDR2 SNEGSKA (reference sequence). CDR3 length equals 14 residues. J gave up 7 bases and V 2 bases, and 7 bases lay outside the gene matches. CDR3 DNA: TGCAGTGCTAGAATCCCCGGGACAGGGGGTGAGCAGTACTTC. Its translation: CSARIPGTGGEQYF.